This T cell receptor (beta chain) was obtained from a study of CD8+CD57+ T cells in acquired aplastic anemia. Overall study context: The DNA of sorted CD4+ and CD8+ cells averaged around 3 ug. General study findings and limits: Patients were compared with controls for CD8+ Simpson's diversity, and no significant difference emerged. There were about 27 CD8+ CDR3 sequences that occurred in both patients and controls.

Remarks on this clonotype: Its antigen is currently unknown.

The germline V gene encodes CDR1 SGHNT and CDR2 YENEEA. CDR3 size: 13 residues. V lost 5 bases and J 6 bases, leaving 13 bases between the germline ends. It was genomic DNA that served as the template for profiling TCR beta VDJ and CDR3. MiXCR, run by TCRdb on the reads, gives a single entry per CDR3 protein. The sample consists of around 250,000 distinct CDR3 sequences, approximately 55% of them appearing once. The TCR sequence derives from a human donor with severe aplastic anemia or a healthy control (not recorded which). Material for sequencing was sorted CD4+, CD8+, or CD8+CD57+ T cells (not recorded which) from PBMCs. The genes are TRBV11-3 and TRBJ1-1; D remains ambiguous. The chain's CDR3 is CASSQDQVSEAFF. The DNA of the CDR3 is TGTGCCAGCAGCCAAGACCAGGTTTCTGAAGCTTTCTTT.